Each of the 14 T cell receptor beta chains below was sequenced from the same sample in a study of post-analysis software for immune sequencing data. Study-level results: With TRBV5-6, TRBV5-1 and TRBV20-1 included, 4 or 5 TRBV segments were more frequent in patients than in controls.

The antigens of these receptors remain unknown. Unique molecular identifiers were carried by the TCR beta cDNA libraries. TCRdb re-called the PCR reads through MiXCR, storing one row per CDR3 protein. The sample has approximately 770,000 distinct CDR3 sequences, 46% seen once. Material: blood. The source is a girl aged 5-17 years with multiple sclerosis.

This clonotype was detected a few times. Written as DNA, the CDR3 is TGTGCCAGCAGCTTGGGGGGGCTCGCAGATACGCAGTATTTT. Its protein product is CASSLGGLADTQYF. This chain links TRBV5-6 with TRBJ2-3; D is perhaps TRBD1 (6 bases). V lost 0 bases to trimming and J lost 4 bases, with 9 bases between them. CDR1 and CDR2 (germline): SGHDT, YYEEEE. The CDR3 sequence is 14 residues long.

V is TRBV7-2 and J is TRBJ1-2; 9 nucleotides align to TRBD1. Germline V gene data show CDR1 as SGHTA and CDR2 as FQGNSA. The V and J ends lost 1 base and 5 bases, in that order; junction bases with no gene match: 2. The CDR3 runs to 14 residues. The CDR3 region has the DNA TGTGCCAGCAGCTTAGTGGGACAGGGTTATGGCTACACCTTC. Encoded protein: CASSLVGQGYGYTF.

This clonotype was observed once. The chain has TRBV6-1 and TRBJ2-1, with 14 nucleotides matching TRBD2. V was pared by 6 bases and J by 10 bases, with 8 bases of the junction left unmatched. The CDR3 contains 15 residues. The V gene's germline CDR1 is MNHNS and CDR2 SASEGT. The CDR3: CASRIGTSGSQEQFF. The CDR3 DNA reads as TGTGCCAGCAGGATCGGGACTAGCGGGAGTCAGGAGCAGTTCTTC.

This rearrangement joins TRBV20-1 to TRBJ2-5; 14 nucleotides align to TRBD2. The J call may be wrong; the DNA end is better matched by TRBJ2-7. CDR3 length: 14 residues. CDR1 and CDR2 from the germline V gene are DFQATT and SNEGSKA (reference sequence). CDR3 in DNA: TGCAGTGCTAGAGCGGGACTAGCGGGAGCCGAGCAGTACTTC. Translating it yields CSARAGLAGAEQYF.

The table lists this clonotype with a count of one. The V call is TRBV28, the J call TRBJ2-7; the match to TRBD2 covers 14 bases. V lost 5 bases to trimming and J lost 4 bases; unmatched junction nucleotides: 7. There are 16 residues in the CDR3. CDR1 and CDR2 (germline): MDHEN, SYDVKM. The chain's CDR3 is CASSVAGTSGSYEQYF. The DNA of the CDR3 is TGTGCCAGCAGTGTCGCCGGGACTAGCGGGAGTTACGAGCAGTACTTC.

This clonotype was detected only a few times. The chain uses TRBV6-5 and TRBJ1-2, with D possibly TRBD1 on 5 matching bases. The CDR3 totals 15 residues. V gave up 7 bases and J gave up 4 bases, with 19 bases separating them. The germline V gene encodes CDR1 MNHEY and CDR2 SVGAGI. As DNA, the CDR3 is TGTGCCAGCACGGTTGCGCCAGGGAGAGGCTATGGCTACACCTTC. It translates to CASTVAPGRGYGYTF.

In nucleotides, the CDR3 is TGTGCCACCCCACAGGGACCTAATGAAAAACTGTTTTTT. This encodes CATPQGPNEKLFF. V usage is TRBV7-2 and J usage is TRBJ1-4, with D possibly TRBD1 on 6 matching bases. The length of the CDR3 is 13 residues. V shed 10 bases and J shed 3 bases, with 12 bases lying between them. Germline values: CDR1 SGHTA, CDR2 FQGNSA.

The chain uses TRBV10-3 and TRBJ2-1, with 9 bases lining up with TRBD2. Germline V gene sequence: CDR1 ENHRY, CDR2 SYGVKD. J gave up 0 bases and V 3 bases, and 9 bases lay outside the gene matches. The CDR3 covers 18 residues. CDR3 sequence: CAISEWPAGGLSYNEQFF. The DNA for the CDR3 is TGTGCCATCAGTGAATGGCCAGCGGGAGGACTCTCCTACAATGAGCAGTTCTTC.

This clonotype was picked up a small number of times. The CDR3 loop reads CASSPARTGGTDTQYF. Written as DNA, the CDR3 is TGTGCCAGCTCACCAGCCCGGACAGGGGGCACAGATACGCAGTATTTT. The rearrangement uses TRBV18 and TRBJ2-3, with 9 positions matching TRBD1. V lost 2 bases, J lost 1 base, and 4 bases stayed unmatched. This CDR3 contains 16 residues. CDR1 KGHSH and CDR2 LQKENI come from the germline V gene.

The chain combines TRBV28 with TRBJ2-7; 9 bases map to TRBD1. The CDR3 contains 15 residues. J was trimmed by 2 bases and V by 10 bases; bases with no gene match: 12. Germline CDR1 MDHEN, CDR2 SYDVKM. For the CDR3, the DNA is TGTGCCACCCTTCGTCCCGGGACAGGGCCCTACGAGCAGTACTTC. Translation gives CATLRPGTGPYEQYF.

This clonotype was counted a few times. V gene TRBV20-1 combines with J gene TRBJ2-7; the match to TRBD2 covers 8 bases. This CDR3 contains 18 residues. The V and J ends lost 2 bases and 0 bases, in that order; junction bases with no gene match: 15. Germline lookup yields CDR1 DFQATT and CDR2 SNEGSKA (reference sequence). The CDR3 loop is CSARREGASGLSSYEQYF. Here the CDR3 DNA reads TGCAGTGCTAGACGGGAGGGAGCTAGCGGGCTAAGCTCCTACGAGCAGTACTTC.

This chain connects TRBV27 to TRBJ2-7; tentatively, D is TRBD2 (5 bases). This CDR3 has 15 residues. The germline CDR1 and CDR2 sequences are MNHEY and SMNVEV (reference sequence). V was cut by 0 bases and J by 2 bases, with 11 bases left in between. CDR3 sequence: CASSLSEGLTYEQYF. CDR3 nucleotide sequence: TGTGCCAGCAGTTTATCAGAGGGCCTTACCTACGAGCAGTACTTC.

This chain links TRBV9 with TRBJ2-5; D could derive from TRBD1 or TRBD2 (5 bases each). Germline V lookup: CDR1 SGDLS, CDR2 YYNGEE. Trimming took off 0 bases at V and 4 bases at J, with 19 bases between the two ends. The CDR3 covers 17 residues. The CDR3 nucleotides read TGTGCCAGCAGCGTAGGGGTACGGGGCTCGGGGAGAGAGACCCAGTACTTC. Translating it yields CASSVGVRGSGRETQYF.

The chain carries TRBV29-1 and TRBJ2-1; TRBD2 matches 7 bases. The V segment lost 3 bases and the J segment 0 bases; nucleotides outside the gene matches: 5. The CDR3 extends over 15 amino acids. The germline V gene encodes CDR1 SQVTM and CDR2 ANQGSEA. The DNA of the CDR3 is TGCAGCGTTGACGGCAGCGGGATCTCCTACAATGAGCAGTTCTTC. Protein: CSVDGSGISYNEQFF.